This TCR beta chain was documented in a study of control samples from healthy donors and cancer patients. The CDR3 covers 13 residues. CDR1 and CDR2 (germline): SNHLY, FYNNEI. The ends were cut back, 2 bases at V and 7 bases at J, with 11 bases in the middle. This clone was observed a single time. Some clones are missing from TCRdb's copy, which holds only in-frame ones; the method was immunoSEQ multiplex PCR. The data show some 140,000 clones, with 80% to 95% seen just once and around 10% held by the top ten. This receptor was identified in a man under 40 in good health. The chain uses TRBV2 and TRBJ1-2; the D is unclear. Sequenced: blood. CDR3 in amino acids: CASSEMQLFGYTF. The DNA of the CDR3 is TGTGCCAGCAGTGAAATGCAGTTGTTTGGCTACACCTTC.